The present TCR beta chain was sequenced within a study of T cell repertoires in cytomegalovirus infection. At the level of the study: HLA-B-restricted CMV epitopes that are well studied, plus recently identified HLA-C-restricted ones, were used by the study. Public TCR beta signatures marked donors with CMV infection and the matching HLA.

A single record per CDR3 protein comes from TCRdb applying MiXCR to the reads. The sample holds some 350,000 distinct CDR3 sequences, roughly 34% seen once. In regard to this clonotype: Its antigen is still unknown.

Germline values: CDR1 MDHEN, CDR2 SYDVKM. The CDR3 length is 12 residues. Trimming took off 5 bases at V and 8 bases at J, with 12 bases between the two ends. Regarding the study as a whole: HLA-C-restricted CMV clonotypes gave the most frequent clonotype in two of eight donors.

Sequenced here: cultured PBMCs, sampled from culture after CMV antigen stimulation. The receptor was derived from a human donor in good health (CMV status not recorded). Some clones in this sample may be carry-over from other donors' samples. The V and J genes are TRBV28 and TRBJ1-2; possibly TRBD1 for D (5 bases). The CDR3: CASSMPGKGYTF. The CDR3 nucleotides are TGTGCCAGCAGTATGCCAGGGAAGGGCTACACCTTC.